A selection of T cell receptor beta chains follows, all from one sample in a study of cytomegalovirus exposure and HLA in healthy donors. Repertoires were generated with immunoSEQ multiplex PCR, while TCRdb's copy carries only in-frame clones and drops some. The profile covers around 100,000 clones, with 75% appearing a single time and less than 11% taken by the ten largest. Sequencing used PBMCs. The receptors originated from a man aged 45-65 years in good health and CMV-seronegative. Both conserved end residues are part of each CDR3. The D gene is left open where the match is weak. Expanded clones are given a class, and other clones once, few, many or no size at all.

-	-	TRBV27	TRBJ2-7	CASAGTARSYEQYF	TGTGCCAGTGCGGGGACTGCGAGATCCTACGAGCAGTACTTC
-	once	TRBV28	TRBJ2-7	CASRGLYEQYF	TGTGCCAGCAGGGGGCTCTACGAGCAGTACTTC
TRBD2	once	TRBV9	TRBJ2-3	CASSVEAGGPDTQYF	TGTGCCAGCAGCGTAGAGGCGGGGGGGCCGGATACGCAGTATTTT
-	once	TRBV19	TRBJ2-2	CASSIGTNTGELFF	TGTGCCAGTAGTATCGGTACGAACACCGGGGAGCTGTTTTTT
TRBD1	-	TRBV14	TRBJ2-6	CASSLDRGFSGANVLTF	TGTGCCAGCAGCTTGGACAGGGGGTTCTCTGGGGCCAACGTCCTGACTTTC
-	-	TRBV4-1	TRBJ2-1	CASKVGESGNEQFF	TGCGCCAGCAAGGTCGGGGAGTCGGGAAATGAGCAGTTCTTC
-	-	TRBV27	TRBJ1-2	CASSLHYGAGYGYTF	TGTGCCAGCAGTTTGCACTATGGGGCTGGCTATGGCTACACCTTC
TRBD1	-	TRBV11-2	TRBJ2-2	CASSFQGVTGELFF	TGTGCCAGCAGCTTTCAGGGGGTCACCGGGGAGCTGTTTTTT
TRBD1	-	TRBV9	TRBJ1-6	CASSQGLYNSPLHF	TGTGCCAGCTCACAGGGGCTTTATAATTCACCCCTCCACTTT
TRBD1	-	TRBV7-9	TRBJ2-2	CASSLAGGFDGELFF	TGTGCCAGCAGCTTGGCAGGGGGCTTTGACGGGGAGCTGTTTTTT
-	-	TRBV29-1	TRBJ1-1	CSVRVVKRSQNTEAFF	TGCAGCGTTCGTGTGGTTAAACGGAGTCAGAACACTGAAGCTTTCTTT
-	-	TRBV10-2	TRBJ1-6	CASSASSYNSPLHF	TGCGCCAGCAGTGCCAGCTCCTATAATTCACCCCTCCACTTT
TRBD1	-	TRBV7-3	TRBJ2-5	CASSPRGRETQYF	TGTGCCAGCAGCCCAAGGGGGCGGGAGACCCAGTACTTC
-	few	TRBV19	TRBJ2-3	CASSTPAGDTQYF	TGTGCCAGTAGTACCCCCGCGGGGGATACGCAGTATTTT
TRBD2	-	TRBV9	TRBJ2-5	CASSEPGLGETQYF	TGTGCCAGCAGCGAACCGGGACTAGGGGAGACCCAGTACTTC
TRBD2	-	TRBV15	TRBJ2-1	CATSRARGRMIGRVSNEQFF	TGTGCCACCAGCAGAGCTCGGGGTCGTATGATCGGGAGGGTTAGCAATGAGCAGTTCTTC